A selection of T cell receptor beta chains follows, all from one sample in a study of CD8 T cells in Susac syndrome. TCRdb independently ran MiXCR on the immunoSEQ multiplex PCR reads; one entry per CDR3 protein. The profile shows about 130,000 distinct CDR3 sequences, 90% to 95% of them singletons. The sample consisted of CD8+ T cells from PBMCs. The receptors stem from a human donor with multiple sclerosis. Each CDR3 is given with its conserved first and last residue. Fields, in order: J gene, D gene, clone size, V gene, CDR3 protein, CDR3 DNA. The D gene is left open where the match is weak. Where a row states a size, it is once, few, many or the class of an expanded clone; other rows omit it.

J: TRBJ1-2
D: -
size: -
V: TRBV15
CDR3: CATSFLRHSDGYTF
DNA: TGTGCCACCTCCTTTTTGAGGCACTCTGATGGCTACACCTTC

J: TRBJ1-2
D: -
size: once
V: TRBV6-5
CDR3: CASSSPRGYTF
DNA: TGTGCCAGCAGCAGTCCCCGGGGCTACACCTTC

J: TRBJ1-4
D: TRBD1
size: -
V: TRBV3-1
CDR3: CASSQAGDRAGEKLFF
DNA: TGTGCCAGCAGCCAAGCGGGGGACAGGGCCGGAGAAAAACTGTTTTTT

J: TRBJ2-2
D: TRBD2
size: -
V: TRBV3-1
CDR3: CASSQESVLAGVVGELFF
DNA: TGTGCCAGCAGCCAAGAGTCGGTGCTAGCGGGAGTGGTGGGGGAGCTGTTTTTT

J: TRBJ2-1
D: -
size: -
V: TRBV4-2
CDR3: CASRVLTSPQEEQFF
DNA: TGTGCCAGCAGGGTTTTGACTAGTCCCCAAGAGGAGCAGTTCTTC

J: TRBJ2-3
D: -
size: -
V: TRBV27
CDR3: CASSLSIRGASTDTQYF
DNA: TGTGCCAGCAGTTTATCGATCAGGGGGGCTAGCACAGATACGCAGTATTTT

J: TRBJ2-7
D: -
size: -
V: TRBV19
CDR3: CASSPLGSYEQYF
DNA: TGTGCCAGTAGTCCTCTGGGATCCTACGAGCAGTACTTC

J: TRBJ2-7
D: -
size: -
V: TRBV30
CDR3: CAWSYGYSYEQYF
DNA: TGTGCCTGGAGTTATGGATACTCCTACGAGCAGTACTTC

J: TRBJ2-3
D: -
size: -
V: TRBV7-2
CDR3: CASSFPYSTDTQYF
DNA: TGTGCCAGCAGCTTCCCCTATAGCACAGATACGCAGTATTTT

J: TRBJ2-3
D: TRBD2
size: -
V: TRBV9
CDR3: CASSPEARETDTQYF
DNA: TGTGCCAGCAGCCCCGAGGCGCGGGAGACAGATACGCAGTATTTT

J: TRBJ1-2
D: -
size: -
V: TRBV15
CDR3: CATSRDPGLGYTF
DNA: TGTGCCACCAGCAGAGATCCAGGCCTTGGCTACACCTTC

J: TRBJ1-2
D: -
size: -
V: TRBV27
CDR3: CASSLTSRGSNYGYTF
DNA: TGTGCCAGCAGTTTAACCTCACGGGGTAGCAACTATGGCTACACCTTC

J: TRBJ1-5
D: -
size: -
V: TRBV7-6
CDR3: CASSLQGPEQPQHF
DNA: TGTGCCAGCAGCTTACAGGGACCGGAACAGCCCCAGCATTTT

J: TRBJ1-4
D: -
size: -
V: TRBV12-3/TRBV12-4
CDR3: CASSFVGANEKLFF
DNA: TGTGCCAGCAGTTTCGTCGGGGCTAATGAAAAACTGTTTTTT

J: TRBJ1-1
D: -
size: -
V: TRBV2
CDR3: CASTQEPQGALRAFF
DNA: TGTGCCAGCACTCAAGAGCCGCAGGGTGCCCTGAGAGCTTTCTTT

J: TRBJ2-2
D: TRBD1
size: -
V: TRBV5-1
CDR3: CASSFWTGDTGELFF
DNA: TGCGCCAGCAGCTTCTGGACAGGGGACACCGGGGAGCTGTTTTTT

J: TRBJ2-3
D: TRBD2
size: -
V: TRBV20-1
CDR3: CSAEMGLAGGPDTQYF
DNA: TGCAGTGCTGAGATGGGACTAGCGGGAGGGCCAGATACGCAGTATTTT

J: TRBJ2-7
D: TRBD1
size: -
V: TRBV4-1
CDR3: CASSQTGGEYEQYF
DNA: TGCGCCAGCAGCCAAACAGGGGGCGAATACGAGCAGTACTTC